This is a list of T cell receptor beta chains from one sample in a study of T-cell memory formation after mild COVID-19. TCRdb passed the 5' RACE reads through MiXCR, listing each CDR3 protein once. The table lists hundreds of thousands of distinct CDR3 sequences, roughly 15% of them singletons. The material sequenced was PBMCs or a T cell subset sorted from them (not recorded which). The receptors come from a man in his late teens or twenties who had mild COVID-19 (a few samples of this study predate the infection). Cell type and time point are not known. Both conserved end residues are part of each CDR3. D genes are given only for firm matches. Where a row states a size, it is once, few, many or the class of an expanded clone; other rows omit it.

- | - | TRBJ2-1 | TRBV19 | CASSIDPSSSNEQFF | TGTGCCAGTAGTATAGACCCCAGCTCGAGCAATGAGCAGTTCTTC
TRBD1 | - | TRBJ2-5 | TRBV5-1 | CASSDFRGQETQYF | TGCGCCAGCAGCGATTTCAGGGGGCAAGAGACCCAGTACTTC
- | - | TRBJ1-1 | TRBV7-2 | CASSLLWETTEAFF | TGTGCCAGCAGCTTATTATGGGAGACCACTGAAGCTTTCTTT
TRBD2 | - | TRBJ2-1 | TRBV7-2 | CASSLVSSGGYNEQFF | TGTGCCAGCAGCTTAGTCAGTAGCGGGGGGTACAATGAGCAGTTCTTC
- | - | TRBJ2-3 | TRBV4-1 | CASSQSGTFEADTQYF | TGCGCCAGCAGCCAATCCGGGACATTTGAAGCAGATACGCAGTATTTT
- | - | TRBJ1-3 | TRBV7-2 | CASSSGTSGNTIYF | TGTGCCAGCAGCTCAGGGACGTCTGGAAACACCATATATTTT
- | once | TRBJ1-6 | TRBV27 | CASSLFYKSSYNSPLHF | TGTGCCAGCAGTCTCTTTTACAAGAGCTCCTATAATTCACCCCTCCACTTT
- | once | TRBJ1-1 | TRBV29-1 | CSVRADMNTEAFF | TGCAGCGTGAGGGCGGACATGAACACTGAAGCTTTCTTT
- | few | TRBJ1-1 | TRBV10-3 | CAISVERGRAFF | TGTGCCATCAGTGTCGAACGTGGGAGGGCTTTCTTT
- | few | TRBJ2-2 | TRBV27 | CASAWQGPAGELFF | TGTGCCAGCGCTTGGCAGGGGCCGGCCGGGGAGCTGTTTTTT
- | - | TRBJ2-5 | TRBV6-5 | CASSYGGWGVGETQYF | TGTGCCAGCAGTTACGGGGGCTGGGGGGTCGGGGAGACCCAGTACTTC
TRBD1 | - | TRBJ2-1 | TRBV7-9 | CASSGETGTGWYEQFF | TGTGCCAGCAGCGGCGAAACCGGGACAGGCTGGTATGAGCAGTTCTTC
- | few | TRBJ2-3 | TRBV5-6 | CASTPRGGATDTQYF | TGTGCCAGCACCCCTCGGGGCGGGGCCACAGATACGCAGTATTTT
TRBD2 | - | TRBJ2-1 | TRBV12-3/TRBV12-4 | CASSPLGLATNEQFF | TGTGCCAGCAGTCCACTCGGACTAGCAACCAATGAGCAGTTCTTC
- | - | TRBJ1-2 | TRBV12-3/TRBV12-4 | CASSPSSSYGYTF | TGTGCCAGCAGCCCTAGTAGCAGCTATGGCTACACCTTC
- | many | TRBJ2-7 | TRBV7-2 | CASSLASGTFYEQYF | TGTGCCAGCAGCTTAGCTTCAGGGACATTCTACGAGCAGTACTTC
TRBD1 | - | TRBJ1-5 | TRBV6-2/TRBV6-3 | CASSYTGTGFAQPQHF | TGTGCCAGCAGTTACACCGGGACAGGGTTTGCTCAGCCCCAGCATTTT
- | - | TRBJ2-7 | TRBV6-2/TRBV6-3 | CASSLPDSSYEQYF | TGTGCCAGCAGTCTGCCGGACAGTTCCTACGAGCAGTACTTC
TRBD1 | many | TRBJ2-3 | TRBV12-3/TRBV12-4 | CASSLYRGRTDTQYF | TGTGCCAGCAGTTTATACAGGGGGCGAACAGATACGCAGTATTTT
TRBD1 | - | TRBJ2-7 | TRBV28 | CASSLPPGQGVYEYF | TGTGCCAGCAGTTTACCCCCGGGACAGGGCGTTTATGAGTACTTC
- | - | TRBJ2-5 | TRBV20-1 | CSVPESYGVGETQYF | TGCAGTGTCCCAGAGTCCTACGGCGTCGGAGAGACCCAGTACTTC
TRBD1 | - | TRBJ1-2 | TRBV6-5 | CASSQDRGTNYGYTF | TGTGCCAGCAGTCAGGACAGGGGGACTAACTATGGCTACACCTTC
TRBD2 | few | TRBJ2-1 | TRBV7-8 | CASSLARLAGWGEQFF | TGTGCCAGCAGCTTAGCCCGGCTAGCGGGGTGGGGTGAGCAGTTCTTC
TRBD1 | few | TRBJ2-5 | TRBV11-2 | CASSAGTGGQTQYF | TGTGCCAGCAGCGCCGGGACAGGGGGACAGACCCAGTACTTC
- | few | TRBJ2-3 | TRBV7-2 | CASSLVGRSTDTQYF | TGTGCCAGCAGCTTAGTAGGACGGAGCACAGATACGCAGTATTTT
TRBD2 | many | TRBJ2-1 | TRBV11-2 | CASSLAVASGWGEQFF | TGTGCCAGCAGCTTAGCAGTGGCTAGCGGGTGGGGTGAGCAGTTCTTC
- | many | TRBJ1-1 | TRBV6-5 | CASSYQGMNTEAFF | TGTGCCAGCAGTTACCAGGGAATGAACACTGAAGCTTTCTTT
TRBD1 | - | TRBJ2-5 | TRBV7-2 | CASSFQQGEETQYF | TGTGCCAGCAGCTTTCAACAGGGGGAAGAGACCCAGTACTTC
TRBD1 | - | TRBJ2-3 | TRBV4-3 | CASSHSWGQSSTDTQYF | TGCGCCAGCAGCCACAGCTGGGGACAGTCTAGCACAGATACGCAGTATTTT
- | - | TRBJ2-1 | TRBV11-2 | CASSLDLRTNEQFF | TGTGCCAGCAGCTTAGATCTCAGGACCAATGAGCAGTTCTTC
- | - | TRBJ2-2 | TRBV5-1 | CASSQATPNTGELFF | TGCGCCAGCAGCCAGGCAACCCCGAACACCGGGGAGCTGTTTTTT
- | few | TRBJ2-1 | TRBV20-1 | CSARDRPGYNEQFF | TGCAGTGCTAGAGATCGGCCGGGGTACAATGAGCAGTTCTTC
- | - | TRBJ2-7 | TRBV19 | CASSIKNEQYF | TGTGCCAGTAGTATTAAAAACGAGCAGTACTTC
TRBD1 | - | TRBJ1-4 | TRBV20-1 | CSASQIRGGNEKLFF | TGCAGTGCTTCACAAATCAGGGGGGGTAATGAAAAACTGTTTTTT
- | - | TRBJ1-2 | TRBV9 | CASSVDVLPRVYGYTF | TGTGCCAGCAGCGTAGATGTCCTCCCTCGGGTCTATGGCTACACCTTC
- | few | TRBJ2-5 | TRBV5-4 | CASSLYYDETQYF | TGTGCCAGCAGCTTGTACTATGACGAGACCCAGTACTTC
- | - | TRBJ1-2 | TRBV7-2 | CASSLTSVNYGYTF | TGTGCCAGCAGCTTAACGTCAGTCAACTATGGCTACACCTTC
TRBD1 | - | TRBJ1-4 | TRBV6-6 | CASGTGTGGEKLFF | TGTGCCAGCGGCACCGGGACAGGGGGTGAAAAACTGTTTTTT
- | - | TRBJ1-1 | TRBV7-9 | CASRADIFTEAFF | TGTGCCAGCCGAGCGGATATTTTCACTGAAGCTTTCTTT
TRBD1 | - | TRBJ1-5 | TRBV4-3 | CASSQDRTGLNQPQHF | TGCGCCAGCAGCCAAGATCGGACAGGATTAAATCAGCCCCAGCATTTT
- | many | TRBJ2-7 | TRBV29-1 | CSVLDLRSGEQYF | TGCAGCGTTCTTGACCTTAGGAGCGGGGAGCAGTACTTC
TRBD1 | many | TRBJ2-1 | TRBV29-1 | CSVESGTGFYGQFF | TGCAGCGTAGAGTCCGGGACAGGGTTTTACGGGCAGTTCTTC
- | - | TRBJ2-1 | TRBV27 | CASSFSRYNEQFF | TGTGCCAGCAGTTTCTCCAGGTACAATGAGCAGTTCTTC
- | - | TRBJ1-1 | TRBV29-1 | CSARGNTEAFF | TGCAGCGCCCGTGGGAACACTGAAGCTTTCTTT
- | few | TRBJ1-3 | TRBV4-1 | CASSQPAGDGGNTIYF | TGCGCCAGCAGCCAACCCGCGGGGGACGGTGGAAACACCATATATTTT
- | few | TRBJ2-1 | TRBV5-4 | CASSLVSRFDSYNEQFF | TGTGCCAGCAGCTTGGTATCGCGATTCGACTCCTACAATGAGCAGTTCTTC
- | - | TRBJ2-2 | TRBV7-2 | CASSAGLYTGELFF | TGTGCCAGCAGCGCCGGACTATACACCGGGGAGCTGTTTTTT
- | few | TRBJ1-2 | TRBV7-8 | CASSLDSFIYGYTF | TGTGCCAGCAGCTTAGACAGTTTCATCTATGGCTACACCTTC
- | - | TRBJ2-7 | TRBV7-6 | CASSLGLVDFYEQYF | TGTGCCAGCAGCTTGGGGCTTGTCGATTTCTACGAGCAGTACTTC
- | - | TRBJ1-1 | TRBV7-9 | CASRRTHSAFF | TGTGCCAGCAGGAGGACCCATTCAGCTTTCTTT